The clone carrying this TCR beta chain came up a few times. The antigen remains unidentified. Indicated treatment: oral pan-JAK inhibitor, 5-10 mg twice daily. This specimen belongs to a study of CD8+ T cells in alopecia areata. Study outcomes and limitations: Persistence during tofacitinib was seen for many expanded lesional clones in scalp and blood.

Germline CDR1 and CDR2: SGHRS and YFSETQ. Trimming took off 2 bases at V and 1 base at J, with 10 bases between the two ends. CDR3 size: 14 residues. Sequencing templates came from extracted RNA that was reverse transcribed into cDNA. Profiling relied on immunoSEQ multiplex PCR, and the TCRdb table lists in-frame clones only, not all of them. The sample carries 60,000 to 85,000 clones, 29% recorded once. The chain uses TRBV5-1 and TRBJ2-7, with TRBD1 as a possible D gene (6 bases). The TCR originated in a human donor with alopecia areata. This material consisted of CD8+ T cells sorted from blood, taken at week 4, from a patient treated with tofacitinib. The CDR3 spells CASSFGQTSYEQYF. DNA for the CDR3: TGCGCCAGCAGCTTTGGACAGACTTCCTACGAGCAGTACTTC.